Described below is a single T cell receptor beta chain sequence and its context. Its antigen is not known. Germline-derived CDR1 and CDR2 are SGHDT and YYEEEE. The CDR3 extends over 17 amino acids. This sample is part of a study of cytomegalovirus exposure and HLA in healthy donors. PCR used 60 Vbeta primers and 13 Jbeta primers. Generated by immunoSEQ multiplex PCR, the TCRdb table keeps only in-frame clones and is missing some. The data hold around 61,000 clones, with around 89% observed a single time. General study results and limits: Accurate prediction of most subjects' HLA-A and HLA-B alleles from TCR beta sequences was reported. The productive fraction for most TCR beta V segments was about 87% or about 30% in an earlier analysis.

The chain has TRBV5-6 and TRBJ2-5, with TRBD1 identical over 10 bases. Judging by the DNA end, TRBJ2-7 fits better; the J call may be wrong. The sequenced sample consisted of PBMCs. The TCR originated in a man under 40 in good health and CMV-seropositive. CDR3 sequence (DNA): TGTGCCAGCAGCCCGACCGGAGAGGGGACAGGGGATTACGAGCAGTACTTC. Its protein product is CASSPTGEGTGDYEQYF.